This TCR beta chain was sequenced during a study of shared clonotypes between healthy human individuals. Points from the study as a whole: An effect of sequencing depth on clonotype sharing among donors was expected. In contrast to clonotypes shared by all four donors, non-shared clonotypes had lower generation probabilities.

Measured with immunoSEQ multiplex PCR; TCRdb has only the in-frame clones, and not every one. Here the sample spans 1,500,000 or so clones, about 98.5% being singletons. Germline V gives CDR1 SGDLS, CDR2 YYNGEE. V dropped 3 bases and J dropped 5 bases, with 8 bases sitting between them. CDR3 length equals 12 residues. As to this clone: What it binds is unknown.

This TCR was sampled from a man younger than 45 in good health. This rearrangement joins TRBV9 to TRBJ2-5, with D perhaps given as TRBD1 or TRBD2 (5 bases each). Sequenced: naive CD4+ T cells sorted from blood. Subset defined: CD45RA+ positively selected. In nucleotides, the CDR3 is TGTGCCAGCAGCGCCTGGGGGGAGACCCAGTACTTC. Amino acid sequence: CASSAWGETQYF. The variable domain in full, completed from reference TRBV9 and TRBJ2-5, reads DSGVTQTPKHLITATGQRVTLRCSPRSGDLSVYWYQQSLDQGLQFLIQYYNGEERAKGNILERFSAQQFPDLHSELNLSSLELGDSALYFCASSAWGETQYFGPGTRLLVL.